This TCR beta chain came from a study of T cells after yellow fever vaccination. Study results and limitations: Boosting was followed by the reappearance of most primary-vaccination clones (roughly 95% CD4, about 90% CD8). Abundant contaminating clonotypes from the bulk population could appear in FACS-sorted repertoires. Weaker in magnitude, the secondary response showed a faster peak on day 5 versus 15.

Template-switching 5'RACE yielded the TCR cDNA; a universal primer site and UMIs were added in the process. TCRdb re-called the 5' RACE reads with MiXCR, one entry per CDR3 protein. The sample lists 250,000 or so distinct CDR3 sequences; about 3.7% were seen once. The CDR3 runs to 15 residues. Per the germline V gene, CDR1 is SGHRS and CDR2 is YFSETQ. Trimming removed 1 base from V and 8 bases from J, with 16 bases in between. This clonotype has a count of ten or more. Its target is unknown. Sequenced material: PBMCs, taken 15 days after the yellow fever booster vaccination. The origin of this receptor is a man between 18 and 29 years old who received the YFV17D yellow fever vaccine. This chain connects TRBV5-1 to TRBJ2-1; D uncertain. This CDR3 is CASSLIPAPGDEQFF. The CDR3, as DNA: TGCGCCAGCAGCTTGATCCCCGCACCTGGTGATGAGCAGTTCTTC.